These 27 T cell receptor beta chains share one sample of origin, sequenced in a study of neurological immune-mediated disorders. TCRdb re-called the 5' RACE reads through MiXCR, storing one row per CDR3 protein. The data show about 50,000 distinct CDR3 sequences, about 3% seen once. Sequenced: PBMCs. These receptors were collected from a man aged 40-49 years with multiple sclerosis.

This clonotype showed up many times. This sequence joins TRBV20-1 and TRBJ1-1, with TRBD1 matching 8 bases. Germline trimming cut 1 base from V and 11 bases from J; bases unmatched to any gene: 6. The CDR3 contains 12 residues. Looked up from germline, CDR1 is DFQATT and CDR2 is SNEGSKA (reference sequence). The CDR3 spells CSARGQGAKAFF. The CDR3 region has the DNA TGCAGTGCTAGAGGTCAGGGGGCAAAGGCTTTCTTT.

This clonotype was observed at least ten times. The rearrangement links TRBV20-1 to TRBJ2-5, with D possibly being TRBD2 (6 bases). CDR1 DFQATT and CDR2 SNEGSKA come from the germline V gene (reference sequence). CDR3 size: 13 residues. V lost 6 bases, J lost 3 bases, and 14 bases lay in between. The CDR3 sequence: CSARDSQKETQYF. Here the CDR3 DNA reads TGCAGTGCCCGGGACTCACAAAAAGAGACCCAGTACTTC.

This clonotype has at least ten counts. This sequence joins TRBV7-8 and TRBJ2-7; D remains ambiguous. The germline V gene encodes CDR1 SGHVS and CDR2 FQNEAQ. The CDR3 totals 12 residues. V was clipped by 0 bases and J by 6 bases, with 6 bases between them. The CDR3 spells CASSLALIEQYF. Here the CDR3 DNA reads TGTGCCAGCAGCTTAGCTCTGATCGAGCAGTACTTC.

This clonotype was observed at least ten times. This chain joins TRBV2 and TRBJ2-7; 10 nucleotides line up with TRBD1. In germline, CDR1 is SNHLY, CDR2 FYNNEI. The V segment lost 2 bases and the J segment 1 base; nucleotides outside the gene matches: 5. This CDR3 has 16 residues. CDR3 amino acids: CASSEIRGQGSYEQYF. The DNA for the CDR3 is TGTGCCAGCAGTGAAATAAGGGGACAGGGGTCCTACGAGCAGTACTTC.

This clonotype showed up just a few times. For the CDR3, the DNA is TGTGCCAGCAGTTCCAGGGGACAGGGAAGACCCTACGAGCAGTACTTC. This encodes CASSSRGQGRPYEQYF. V and J are TRBV28 and TRBJ2-7; 9 nucleotides align to TRBD1. V shed 4 bases, J shed 2 bases, and the junction held 9 bases outside the gene matches. CDR1 and CDR2 from the germline V gene are MDHEN and SYDVKM. CDR3 size: 16 residues.

In this sample, this clonotype turned up many times. The rearrangement uses TRBV3-1 and TRBJ2-3, with D possibly TRBD1 on 6 matching bases. Trimming cost V 0 bases and J 2 bases, with 12 bases left between them. Germline lookup yields CDR1 LGHDT and CDR2 YNNKEL (reference sequence). This CDR3 is 16 amino acids long. This CDR3 reads CASSQEAGQNTDTQYF. Written as DNA, the CDR3 is TGTGCCAGCAGCCAAGAAGCCGGACAGAACACAGATACGCAGTATTTT.

The chain employs TRBV7-6 and TRBJ2-1; 11 bases align to TRBD2. The CDR3 is made up of 17 amino acids. Germline loops: CDR1 SGHVS, CDR2 FNYEAQ. V lost 5 bases, J lost 7 bases, and 13 bases stayed unmatched. The CDR3 bases are TGTGCCAGCAGCCCGATTAATAGCGGGGGGGCTATGAATGAGCAGTTCTTC. Protein: CASSPINSGGAMNEQFF.

This clonotype was recorded many times. The junction and the germline gene differ at one end; a read error may be behind it. The V call is TRBV27, the J call TRBJ1-6, with D tentatively TRBD1 (5 bases). In germline, CDR1 is MNHEY, CDR2 SMNVEV (reference sequence). This CDR3 is 13 amino acids long. This CDR3 reads CASSPGHFSPLNF. The CDR3 nucleotides are TGTGCCAGCAGTCCCGGACATTTTTCACCCCTCAACTTT.

This clonotype came up many times. The chain couples TRBV5-1 to TRBJ1-1, with unresolved D. Germline lookup yields CDR1 SGHRS and CDR2 YFSETQ. The CDR3 is 15 residues long. The germline V and J ends were trimmed by 2 bases and 3 bases, with 14 bases remaining between them. The CDR3 region has the DNA TGCGCCAGCAGCTTCAACTCACCCGGGGACACTGAAGCTTTCTTT. Encoded protein: CASSFNSPGDTEAFF. Full variable domain (remainder filled in from reference TRBV5-1 and TRBJ1-1): KAGVTQTPRYLIKTRGQQVTLSCSPISGHRSVSWYQQTPGQGLQFLFEYFSETQRNKGNFPGRFSGRQFSNSRSEMNVSTLELGDSALYLCASSFNSPGDTEAFFGQGTRLTVV.

This clonotype has ten or more counts. The CDR3 nucleotides read TGTGCCAGCAGCCAGGTAGTCGATAAAGAGACCCAGTACTTC. Its translation: CASSQVVDKETQYF. The gene calls are TRBV3-1 and TRBJ2-5; no reliable D call. Trimming removed 3 bases from V and 3 bases from J, with 11 bases in between. Germline loops: CDR1 LGHDT, CDR2 YNNKEL (reference sequence). This CDR3 has 14 amino acids.

This clonotype was counted between two and nine times. Being one base from a much bigger clone, this may be a read error. This chain uses TRBV7-3 with TRBJ1-2, with D perhaps TRBD1 (6 bases). Germline V gives CDR1 SGHTA, CDR2 FQGTGA. The V and J ends lost 1 base and 7 bases respectively, with 13 bases between them. This CDR3 comprises 14 residues. The CDR3 DNA follows: TGTGCCAGCAGCTTAAGTAAGGGGGACGGTGGCTACACCTTC. Encoded protein: CASSLSKGDGGYTF.

This clonotype has at least ten counts. CDR3 bases: TGTGCCTGGAGTGTGCCAGATACGCAGTATTTT. Its protein product is CAWSVPDTQYF. The V and J genes are TRBV30 and TRBJ2-3; no reliable D call. This CDR3 contains 11 residues. Germline V lookup: CDR1 GTSNPN, CDR2 SVGIG (reference sequence). The V end was cut by 0 bases, the J end by 4 bases, with 2 bases between.

In this sample, this clonotype turned up many times. The genes are TRBV10-3 and TRBJ1-2; TRBD1 agrees at 9 bases. The junction had 0 bases not matched to a gene; V was cut back by 4 bases and J by 6 bases. The CDR3 covers 12 residues. Germline V gene sequence: CDR1 ENHRY, CDR2 SYGVKD. CDR3 loop: CAISGQGDGYTF. Here the CDR3 DNA reads TGTGCCATCAGTGGACAGGGGGATGGCTACACCTTC.

This clonotype was observed many times. The chain uses TRBV5-1 and TRBJ1-2, with TRBD1 identical over 7 bases. Trimming took 0 bases from V and 7 from J; bases not matched to a gene: 6. The CDR3 spans 14 residues. Germline V gene lookup returns CDR1 SGHRS and CDR2 YFSETQ. CDR3 loop: CASSLDSGGTGYTF. The CDR3 DNA follows: TGCGCCAGCAGCTTGGACTCAGGGGGAACTGGCTACACCTTC.

In its sample, this clonotype was seen many times. The chain combines TRBV5-1 with TRBJ2-7; D unresolved. Germline V gene sequence: CDR1 SGHRS, CDR2 YFSETQ. Trimming took off 0 bases at V and 3 bases at J, with 13 bases between the two ends. This CDR3 is built from 15 residues. The CDR3 nucleotides read TGCGCCAGCAGCTTGGTCAGAATCGGGCACTACGAGCAGTACTTC. Translation gives CASSLVRIGHYEQYF.

This clonotype was seen many times. One end of the junction fails to match germline, which may point to a read error. The chain employs TRBV20-1 and TRBJ1-5, with a possible D match to TRBD1 (5 bases). Germline V lookup: CDR1 DFQATT, CDR2 SNEGSKA (reference sequence). CDR3 length: 15 amino acids. The CDR3 loop is CSAREGTYSNQPQNF. The DNA for the CDR3 is TGCAGTGCTAGAGAAGGGACCTATAGCAATCAGCCCCAGAATTTT.

In this sample, this clonotype turned up a few times. The rearrangement joins TRBV7-2 to TRBJ2-3; D might be TRBD1 (6 bases). The CDR3 consists of 17 residues. The germline V and J ends were trimmed by 5 bases and 8 bases, with 26 bases remaining between them. Germline V gives CDR1 SGHTA, CDR2 FQGNSA. CDR3 bases: TGTGCCAGCAGCCCGACCACCCGGGACCCCCCCAGGGGTACGCAGTATTTT. Its protein product is CASSPTTRDPPRGTQYF.

Ten or more counts support this clonotype. This chain joins TRBV20-1 and TRBJ2-5; the D is unclear. Germline V CDR1 and CDR2: DFQATT, SNEGSKA (reference sequence). Deletions cut 3 bases from V and 4 bases from J, with 12 bases between. The CDR3 is 13 amino acids. The CDR3 nucleotides read TGCAGTGCTAGGACATGGTCGATAGAGACCCAGTACTTC. Encoded protein: CSARTWSIETQYF.

This clonotype came up many times. The chain combines TRBV18 with TRBJ2-7; TRBD1 is a possible D gene (6 bases). V was cut by 4 bases and J by 5 bases, with 21 bases left in between. Germline V lookup: CDR1 KGHSH, CDR2 LQKENI. The CDR3 contains 16 residues. The CDR3 here is CASSLQVPGAFDEQYF. The CDR3 DNA follows: TGTGCCAGCTCACTACAGGTACCAGGGGCCTTCGACGAGCAGTACTTC.

There are many counts of this clonotype. Germline is not matched at one junction end, which may reflect a read error. This chain connects TRBV4-1 to TRBJ1-6, with 11 bases fitting TRBD1. CDR3 length: 16 amino acids. Germline V gives CDR1 MGHRA, CDR2 YSYEKL. CDR3 nucleotides: TGCGCCAGCAGCCGGAGACCGGGACAGGGGGATTCACCCCTCAACTTT. It encodes CASSRRPGQGDSPLNF.

This clonotype was detected ten times or more. The V call is TRBV5-1, the J call TRBJ2-7; weak D call: TRBD2 (7 bases). CDR1 and CDR2 from the germline V gene are SGHRS and YFSETQ. V lost 0 bases, J lost 5 bases, and 15 bases lay in between. This CDR3 is built from 15 residues. In DNA, the CDR3 is TGCGCCAGCAGCTTGGTGGCAGGGGAGGGGAACGAGCAGTACTTC. Amino acid sequence: CASSLVAGEGNEQYF.

Only one count was recorded for this clonotype. Given a much more abundant clone one base away, this may be a read error. J is TRBJ1-5 and V is TRBV3-1; D is undetermined. CDR1 LGHDT and CDR2 YNNKEL come from the germline V gene (reference sequence). This CDR3 comprises 13 residues. CDR3 DNA: TGTGCCAGCAGCCAAGCTAGGGTTCGGCCCCAGAATTTT. Its protein is CASSQARVRPQNF. The full variable domain, its missing parts supplied by reference TRBV3-1 and TRBJ1-5, is DTAVSQTPKYLVTQMGNDKSIKCEQNLGHDTMYWYKQDSKKFLKIMFSYNNKELIINETVPNRFSPKSPDKAHLNLHINSLELGDSAVYFCASSQARVRPQNFGDGTRLSIL.

There are many counts of this clonotype. The chain couples TRBV10-2 to TRBJ2-3; 9 nucleotides line up with TRBD2. This CDR3 comprises 16 residues. CDR1 is WSHSY, CDR2 SAAADI, per germline. V dropped 5 bases and J dropped 0; count of bases not matched to a gene: 6. The CDR3 sequence: CASSNSGGPSTDTQYF. The CDR3, as DNA: TGCGCCAGCAGTAATAGCGGGGGCCCTAGCACAGATACGCAGTATTTT.

This clonotype was seen many times. A read error may account for a junction end that differs from germline. The chain combines TRBV6-5 with TRBJ1-5, with D possibly being TRBD1 (5 bases). The CDR3 consists of 15 residues. The germline CDR1 and CDR2 sequences are MNHEY and SVGAGI. The CDR3 sequence is CASSSTTVSNQPQNF. CDR3 bases: TGTGCCAGCAGTTCCACGACAGTTAGCAATCAGCCCCAGAATTTT.

This clonotype has a count of ten or more. A single base separates this from a much larger clone, so it may be a read error. The genes are TRBV20-1 and TRBJ2-7, with TRBD1 matching 11 bases. V was clipped by 5 bases and J by 7 bases; unmatched bases: 13. CDR1 is DFQATT and CDR2 is SNEGSKA in the germline V gene (reference sequence). This CDR3 comprises 15 residues. The chain's CDR3 is CSAGLRDRGTEEQYF. The CDR3 coding sequence is TGCAGTGCTGGGCTCCGGGACAGGGGGACCGAAGAGCAGTACTTC.

This clonotype was seen ten or more times. The V call is TRBV5-5, the J call TRBJ2-3, with 11 bases aligning to TRBD1. The junction had 5 bases not matched to a gene; V was cut back by 4 bases and J by 4 bases. This CDR3 contains 15 residues. CDR1 SGHKS and CDR2 YYEKEE come from the germline V gene (reference sequence). Here the CDR3 reads CASSAGTGGSDTQYF. The DNA for the CDR3 is TGTGCCAGCAGCGCCGGGACAGGGGGATCAGATACGCAGTATTTT. The variable domain in full, with the rest retrieved from reference TRBV5-5 and TRBJ2-3, is DAGVTQSPTHLIKTRGQQVTLRCSPISGHKSVSWYQQVLGQGPQFIFQYYEKEERGRGNFPDRFSARQFPNYSSELNVNALLLGDSALYLCASSAGTGGSDTQYFGPGTRLTVL.

Ten or more counts support this clonotype. The chain joins TRBV6-1 to TRBJ2-7, with 10 bases lining up with TRBD1. Trimming at V came to 2 bases and at J to 6 bases, leaving 4 bases not matched to a gene. The CDR3 loop spans 14 amino acids. The germline V gene encodes CDR1 MNHNS and CDR2 SASEGT. The chain's CDR3 is CASSELDRGREQYF. The DNA for the CDR3 is TGTGCCAGCAGTGAATTAGACAGGGGGCGCGAGCAGTACTTC.